These 28 T cell receptor beta chains share one sample of origin, sequenced in a study of blood T cell repertoires in COVID-19. Clones were read by immunoSEQ multiplex PCR, and TCRdb kept only the in-frame ones, dropping some. The table records some 150,000 clones, approximately 86% of them present only once. Sequenced input: peripheral blood. All receptors derive from a woman aged 60-70 years with acute or convalescent COVID-19.

This sequence joins TRBV24-1 and TRBJ2-1; D gene ambiguous. Trimming cost V 1 base and J 9 bases, with 3 bases left between them. Germline V gives CDR1 KGHDR, CDR2 SFDVKD. CDR3 length equals 11 residues. The CDR3: CATSDFSEQFF. The CDR3 coding sequence is TGTGCCACCAGTGATTTCAGTGAGCAGTTCTTC.

This chain links TRBV10-1 with TRBJ2-7, with 8 bases fitting TRBD2. J lost 12 bases, V lost 6 bases, and 10 bases had no gene match. This CDR3 comprises 12 residues. CDR1 is WNHNN and CDR2 is SYGVQD in the germline V gene (reference sequence). The CDR3 spells CASSGGGSIRYF. CDR3 bases: TGCGCCAGCAGCGGCGGGGGGTCGATTCGGTACTTC.

This clone was detected only once. The rearrangement links TRBV6-5 to TRBJ2-7; D remains ambiguous. Germline V CDR1 and CDR2: MNHEY, SVGAGI. The V end lost 2 bases, the J end lost 1 base, and 6 bases lay between the germline ends. CDR3 length: 13 amino acids. The CDR3 region is CASSYAYSYEQYF. The CDR3 DNA reads as TGTGCCAGCAGTTACGCCTATTCCTACGAGCAGTACTTC.

This chain's CDR3 is CASGKGQLYGYTF. CDR3 DNA: TGTGCCAGCGGGAAGGGACAGCTCTATGGCTACACCTTC. This chain connects TRBV6-5 to TRBJ1-2; 7 bases are shared with TRBD1. Looked up from germline, CDR1 is MNHEY and CDR2 is SVGAGI. V shed 8 bases, J shed 4 bases, and the junction held 7 bases outside the gene matches. The CDR3 extends over 13 amino acids.

The chain joins TRBV6-5 to TRBJ1-3; D is uncertain. V was cut by 6 bases and J by 1 base, with 10 bases left in between. The CDR3 covers 14 residues. CDR1 is MNHEY, CDR2 SVGAGI, per germline. The CDR3 sequence is CASRQMNSGNTIYF. CDR3 DNA: TGTGCCAGCAGGCAGATGAATTCTGGAAACACCATATATTTT.

This chain uses TRBV5-4 with TRBJ2-3; 9 nucleotides match TRBD2. The CDR3 is made up of 15 amino acids. The V and J ends lost 4 bases and 6 bases, in that order; junction bases with no gene match: 9. Germline lookup yields CDR1 SGHNT and CDR2 YYREEE (reference sequence). DNA of the CDR3: TGTGCCAGCAGCGTATCAGGTCTAGCGGGGGATACGCAGTATTTT. This sequence encodes CASSVSGLAGDTQYF.

The gene calls are TRBV13 and TRBJ1-6, with D uncertain. The ends were cut back, 3 bases at V and 9 bases at J, with 3 bases in the middle. The CDR3 runs to 11 residues. From germline, CDR1 is PRHDT and CDR2 FYEKMQ (reference sequence). The CDR3 DNA sequence: TGTGCCAGCAGCTTTCGTTCACCCCTCCACTTT. As protein: CASSFRSPLHF. The variable domain in full, with the rest retrieved from reference TRBV13 and TRBJ1-6, is AAGVIQSPRHLIKEKRETATLKCYPIPRHDTVYWYQQGPGQDPQFLISFYEKMQSDKGSIPDRFSAQQFSDYHSELNMSSLELGDSALYFCASSFRSPLHFGNGTRLTVT.

The rearrangement joins TRBV18 to TRBJ1-6; no definite D call. Trimming took 8 bases from V and 9 from J, leaving 17 bases between them. In germline, CDR1 is KGHSH, CDR2 LQKENI. The CDR3 is 14 residues long. Here the CDR3 DNA reads TGTGCCAGCCGACTTGGCAGTGATTTTTCACCCCTCCACTTT. It is translated as CASRLGSDFSPLHF.

This clone has a count of ten or more. V usage is TRBV6-4 and J usage is TRBJ2-3, with TRBD2 matching over 8 bases. V was clipped by 0 bases and J by 3 bases; unmatched bases: 2. Looked up from germline, CDR1 is MRHNA and CDR2 is SNTAGT. The CDR3 is made up of 15 amino acids. The CDR3: CASSDSSGETDTQYF. The CDR3 bases are TGTGCCAGCAGTGACTCTAGCGGGGAGACAGATACGCAGTATTTT.

The V gene is TRBV6-5, the J gene TRBJ1-5; tentatively, D is TRBD1 (5 bases). Germline values: CDR1 MNHEY, CDR2 SVGAGI. The germline V and J ends were trimmed by 5 bases and 4 bases, with 15 bases remaining between them. The CDR3 sequence is 15 residues long. The CDR3: CASSQSKGRNQPQHF. The CDR3 DNA reads as TGTGCCAGCAGTCAAAGTAAGGGGCGTAATCAGCCCCAGCATTTT.

The gene calls are TRBV11-3 and TRBJ2-1; the match to TRBD2 covers 15 bases. Trimming at V came to 0 bases and at J to 11 bases, leaving 2 bases not matched to a gene. The CDR3 runs to 15 residues. Germline V lookup: CDR1 SGHNT, CDR2 YENEEA. CDR3 DNA sequence: TGTGCCAGCAGCTTAGAGGGACTAGCGGGGGGTAAGCAGTTCTTC. Translating gives CASSLEGLAGGKQFF. Using reference TRBV11-3 and TRBJ2-1 for the parts outside the CDR3, the full variable domain is EAGVVQSPRYKIIEKKQPVAFWCNPISGHNTLYWYLQNLGQGPELLIRYENEEAVDDSQLPKDRFSAERLKGVDSTLKIQPAELGDSAVYLCASSLEGLAGGKQFFGPGTRLTVL.

CDR3 sequence (DNA): TGTGCCAGCAGTTTCCCCGGACAGCGTAATGAAAAACTGTTTTTT. This codes for CASSFPGQRNEKLFF. The chain has TRBV28 and TRBJ1-4, with D tentatively TRBD1 (6 bases). Germline CDR1 reads MDHEN; CDR2 reads SYDVKM. This CDR3 is built from 15 residues. Trimming shortened V by 3 bases and J by 4 bases, and 12 bases separated the two germline ends.

The V and J genes are TRBV11-2 and TRBJ2-5, with TRBD2 matching over 9 bases. The CDR3 loop spans 16 amino acids. V shed 0 bases, J shed 5 bases, and the junction held 7 bases outside the gene matches. CDR1 and CDR2 from the germline V gene are SGHAT and FQNNGV. The CDR3 region is CASSLEVRGGLETQYF. The CDR3 DNA sequence: TGTGCCAGCAGCTTAGAAGTGCGGGGGGGATTGGAGACCCAGTACTTC.

This rearrangement joins TRBV30 to TRBJ2-1, with TRBD2 matching 7 bases. The V and J ends lost 0 bases and 9 bases, in that order; junction bases with no gene match: 5. CDR3 length equals 13 residues. Per the germline V gene, CDR1 is GTSNPN and CDR2 is SVGIG (reference sequence). The CDR3 coding sequence is TGTGCCTGGAGTGTTCTTGGGGGGGGTGAGCAGTTCTTC. Encoded protein: CAWSVLGGGEQFF.

The chain has TRBV7-8 and TRBJ1-1; 8 bases fit TRBD1. V shed 5 bases, J shed 11 bases, and the junction held 13 bases outside the gene matches. The germline CDR1 and CDR2 sequences are SGHVS and FQNEAQ. This CDR3 spans 14 amino acids. In nucleotides, the CDR3 is TGTGCCAGCAGCCAGGGGGCGAATACCCCCACGGCTTTCTTT. Its translation is CASSQGANTPTAFF. The full variable domain, completed using reference TRBV7-8 and TRBJ1-1, is GAGVSQSPRYKVAKRGQDVALRCDPISGHVSLFWYQQALGQGPEFLTYFQNEAQLDKSGLPSDRFFAERPEGSVSTLKIQRTQQEDSAVYLCASSQGANTPTAFFGQGTRLTVV.

This chain uses TRBV30 with TRBJ1-3; 10 bases match TRBD1. This CDR3 has 15 residues. V shed 2 bases, J shed 2 bases, and the junction held 3 bases outside the gene matches. The germline V gene encodes CDR1 GTSNPN and CDR2 SVGIG (reference sequence). CDR3 protein: CAWSPDRGPGNTIYF. CDR3 DNA: TGTGCCTGGAGTCCCGACAGGGGGCCTGGAAACACCATATATTTT.

This chain links TRBV9 with TRBJ2-2; TRBD2 is a possible D gene (9 bases). In germline, CDR1 is SGDLS, CDR2 YYNGEE. The ends were cut back, 2 bases at V and 6 bases at J, with 32 bases in the middle. This CDR3 is 21 amino acids long. In DNA form, the CDR3 reads TGTGCCAGCAGCGTTCTTGACAGGGGCCCCGGTTTAGCGGGGGATCCCGGGGAGCTGTTTTTT. Residues: CASSVLDRGPGLAGDPGELFF.

This chain links TRBV5-1 with TRBJ2-1; maybe TRBD2 (7 bases). Germline CDR1 reads SGHRS; CDR2 reads YFSETQ. V lost 0 bases and J 2 bases, leaving 9 bases between the germline ends. This CDR3 is 15 amino acids long. The CDR3 bases are TGCGCCAGCAGCTTGGCGGGGGGCACCTACAATGAGCAGTTCTTC. Amino acid sequence: CASSLAGGTYNEQFF.

This clone was recorded only once. The V and J genes are TRBV19 and TRBJ2-3; 8 positions match TRBD2. CDR1 LNHDA and CDR2 SQIVND come from the germline V gene (reference sequence). The CDR3 spans 17 residues. V lost 3 bases, J lost 2 bases, and 10 bases stayed unmatched. The CDR3 region is CASSMGASGSNTDTQYF. Written as DNA, the CDR3 is TGTGCCAGTAGTATGGGGGCTAGCGGGTCTAACACAGATACGCAGTATTTT.

This chain uses TRBV7-9 with TRBJ1-6; tentative D call: TRBD1 (5 bases). This CDR3 region has 18 residues. The V and J ends lost 1 base and 6 bases respectively, with 19 bases between them. CDR1 and CDR2 (germline): SEHNR, FQNEAQ (reference sequence). The CDR3, as DNA: TGTGCCAGCAGCTTAGTGAGGTTGGCAGGGCGCGGTAATTCACCCCTCCACTTT. As protein: CASSLVRLAGRGNSPLHF.

This sequence joins TRBV28 and TRBJ1-2; TRBD1 aligns across 7 bases. Trimming cost V 8 bases and J 7 bases; bases outside gene matches: 7. Germline CDR1 MDHEN, CDR2 SYDVKM. The CDR3 is 12 amino acids. The CDR3 protein is CASHTGVFGYTF. In nucleotides, the CDR3 is TGTGCCAGCCACACAGGGGTCTTTGGCTACACCTTC.

As concerns this clone: At one boundary the junction diverges from the germline segment, which might be a read error. The chain links TRBV19 to TRBJ2-1, with 16 bases matching TRBD2. Germline V gene data show CDR1 as LNHDA and CDR2 as SQIVND (reference sequence). The CDR3 consists of 16 residues. The CDR3, as DNA: TGTGCCAGTAGTATAGTTAGCGGGACTAGCGGGGGGGCATTCGTCTTC. This gives the protein CASSIVSGTSGGAFVF.

The CDR3: CASSFSGGGTEAFF. In DNA, the CDR3 is TGTGCCAGTAGTTTCTCCGGCGGGGGCACTGAAGCTTTCTTT. This chain joins TRBV19 and TRBJ1-1, with D possibly TRBD1 on 5 matching bases. CDR3 size: 14 residues. V gave up 5 bases and J gave up 4 bases, with 14 bases separating them. Germline values: CDR1 LNHDA, CDR2 SQIVND (reference sequence).

The chain employs TRBV9 and TRBJ2-1; D might be TRBD2 (6 bases). V was shortened by 0 bases and J by 9 bases, with 28 bases between the two germline ends. This CDR3 has 19 residues. Germline V CDR1 and CDR2: SGDLS, YYNGEE. DNA for the CDR3: TGTGCCAGCAGCGTAGGGTATCGAGTAAGGCCGGGGGAGGACTTTGAGCAGTTCTTC. Translated: CASSVGYRVRPGEDFEQFF.

The chain has TRBV28 and TRBJ2-6; TRBD1 aligns across 8 bases. V shed 3 bases, J shed 2 bases, and the junction held 9 bases outside the gene matches. This CDR3 has 18 amino acids. Germline V lookup: CDR1 MDHEN, CDR2 SYDVKM. In DNA, the CDR3 is TGTGCCAGCAGTTTGTGGGGACAGGCTCGGGCTGGGGCCAACGTCCTGACTTTC. It codes for CASSLWGQARAGANVLTF. Looking up the rest from reference TRBV28 and TRBJ2-6 gives the full variable domain: DVKVTQSSRYLVKRTGEKVFLECVQDMDHENMFWYRQDPGLGLRLIYFSYDVKMKEKGDIPEGYSVSREKKERFSLILESASTNQTSMYLCASSLWGQARAGANVLTFGAGSRLTVL.

The chain links TRBV28 to TRBJ1-1; TRBD1 aligns across 7 bases. Per the germline V gene, CDR1 is MDHEN and CDR2 is SYDVKM. V gave up 2 bases and J gave up 11 bases; unmatched junction bases: 14. The CDR3 extends over 15 amino acids. CDR3 DNA: TGTGCCAGCAGTTTACCGAGTGGGCAGGGGGTATTGGCTTTCTTT. Protein sequence: CASSLPSGQGVLAFF. Full variable domain (rest looked up from reference TRBV28 and TRBJ1-1): DVKVTQSSRYLVKRTGEKVFLECVQDMDHENMFWYRQDPGLGLRLIYFSYDVKMKEKGDIPEGYSVSREKKERFSLILESASTNQTSMYLCASSLPSGQGVLAFFGQGTRLTVV.

The chain links TRBV5-1 to TRBJ2-1; 7 positions agree with TRBD1. The V gene's germline CDR1 is SGHRS and CDR2 YFSETQ. The CDR3 length is 16 residues. V lost 6 bases to trimming and J lost 8 bases; unmatched junction nucleotides: 17. CDR3 coding DNA: TGCGCCAGCACGAAGGGGGAGACAGGGTTTAGAGATGAGCAGTTCTTC. Its translation: CASTKGETGFRDEQFF.

This clone was picked up a small number of times. The J gene is TRBJ1-3, the V gene TRBV6-5; the D gene is possibly TRBD1 (6 bases). The CDR3 has 14 amino acids. Germline V gives CDR1 MNHEY, CDR2 SVGAGI. The V end was cut by 6 bases, the J end by 4 bases, with 13 bases between. CDR3 protein: CASSLTGLGNTIYF. The CDR3, as DNA: TGTGCCAGCAGCCTTACAGGGCTCGGAAACACCATATATTTT.